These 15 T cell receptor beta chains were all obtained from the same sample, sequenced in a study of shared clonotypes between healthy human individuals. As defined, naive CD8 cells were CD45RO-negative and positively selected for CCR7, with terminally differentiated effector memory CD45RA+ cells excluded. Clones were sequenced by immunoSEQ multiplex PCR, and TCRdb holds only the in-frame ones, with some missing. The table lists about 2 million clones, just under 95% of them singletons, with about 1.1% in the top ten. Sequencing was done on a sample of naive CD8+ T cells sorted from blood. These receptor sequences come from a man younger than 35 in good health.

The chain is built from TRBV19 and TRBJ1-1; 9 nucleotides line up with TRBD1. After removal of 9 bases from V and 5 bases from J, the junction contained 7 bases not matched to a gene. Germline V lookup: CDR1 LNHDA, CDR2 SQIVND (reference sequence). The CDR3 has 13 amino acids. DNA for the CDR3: TGTGCCAGCGGACAGGGGCTCAGGACTGAAGCTTTCTTT. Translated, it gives CASGQGLRTEAFF.

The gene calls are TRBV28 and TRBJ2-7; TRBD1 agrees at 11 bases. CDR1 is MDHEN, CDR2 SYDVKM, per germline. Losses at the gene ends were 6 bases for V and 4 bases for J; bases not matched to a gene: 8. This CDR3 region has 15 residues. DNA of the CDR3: TGTGCCAGCAGCATCGGACAGGGGGCAGAATACGAGCAGTACTTC. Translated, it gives CASSIGQGAEYEQYF.

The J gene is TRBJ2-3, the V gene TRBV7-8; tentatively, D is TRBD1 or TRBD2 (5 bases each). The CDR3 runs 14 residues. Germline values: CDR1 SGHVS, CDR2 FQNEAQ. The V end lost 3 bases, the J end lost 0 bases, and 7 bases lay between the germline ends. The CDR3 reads CASSLRDSTDTQYF. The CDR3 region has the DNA TGTGCCAGCAGCTTGAGGGACAGCACAGATACGCAGTATTTT.

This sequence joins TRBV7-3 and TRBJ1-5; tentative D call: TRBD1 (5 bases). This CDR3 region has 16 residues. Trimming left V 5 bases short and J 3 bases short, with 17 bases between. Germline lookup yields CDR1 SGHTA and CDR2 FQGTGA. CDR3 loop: CASSRGTEEDNQPQHF. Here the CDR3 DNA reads TGTGCCAGCAGCCGAGGGACGGAGGAAGACAATCAGCCCCAGCATTTT.

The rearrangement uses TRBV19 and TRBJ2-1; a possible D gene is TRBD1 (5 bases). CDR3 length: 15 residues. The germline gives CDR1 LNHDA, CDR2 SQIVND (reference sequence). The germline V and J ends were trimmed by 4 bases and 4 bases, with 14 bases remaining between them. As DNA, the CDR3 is TGTGCCAGTAGTACCCTTTGGGGCCTTTACAATGAGCAGTTCTTC. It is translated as CASSTLWGLYNEQFF.

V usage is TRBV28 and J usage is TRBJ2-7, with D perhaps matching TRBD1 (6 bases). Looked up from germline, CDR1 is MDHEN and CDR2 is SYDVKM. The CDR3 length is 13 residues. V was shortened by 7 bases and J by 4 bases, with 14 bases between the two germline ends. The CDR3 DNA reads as TGTGCCAGCACCCCGGGACAACTTTACGAGCAGTACTTC. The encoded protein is CASTPGQLYEQYF.

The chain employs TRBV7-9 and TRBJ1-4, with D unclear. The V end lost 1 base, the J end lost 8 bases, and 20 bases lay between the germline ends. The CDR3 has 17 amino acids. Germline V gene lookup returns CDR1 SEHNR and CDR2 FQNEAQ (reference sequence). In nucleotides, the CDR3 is TGTGCCAGCAGCTTAGTCGTCGACTCCATAATGGGGGAAAAACTGTTTTTT. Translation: CASSLVVDSIMGEKLFF.

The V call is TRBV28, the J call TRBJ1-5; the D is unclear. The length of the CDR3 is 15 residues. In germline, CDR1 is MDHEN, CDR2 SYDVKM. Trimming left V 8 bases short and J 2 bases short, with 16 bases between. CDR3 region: CASRLGRTGNQPQHF. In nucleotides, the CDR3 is TGTGCCAGCCGCCTCGGTAGGACCGGCAATCAGCCCCAGCATTTT.

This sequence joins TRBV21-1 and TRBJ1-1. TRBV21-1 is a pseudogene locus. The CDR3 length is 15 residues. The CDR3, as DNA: TGTGCCAGCAGCATTAGGGTGTCCGGACACACTGAAGCTTTCTTT. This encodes CASSIRVSGHTEAFF.

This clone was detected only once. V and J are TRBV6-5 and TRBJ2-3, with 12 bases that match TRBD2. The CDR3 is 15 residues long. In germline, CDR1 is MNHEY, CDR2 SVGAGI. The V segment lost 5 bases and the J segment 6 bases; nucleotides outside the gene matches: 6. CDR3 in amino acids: CASSASGGGQDTQYF. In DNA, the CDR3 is TGTGCCAGCAGTGCTAGCGGGGGGGGCCAGGATACGCAGTATTTT.

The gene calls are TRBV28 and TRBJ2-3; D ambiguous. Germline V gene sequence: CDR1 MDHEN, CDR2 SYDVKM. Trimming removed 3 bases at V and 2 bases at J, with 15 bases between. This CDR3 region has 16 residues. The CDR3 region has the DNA TGTGCCAGCAGTTTCTCCCCAGAACCCGCCACAGATACGCAGTATTTT. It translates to CASSFSPEPATDTQYF.

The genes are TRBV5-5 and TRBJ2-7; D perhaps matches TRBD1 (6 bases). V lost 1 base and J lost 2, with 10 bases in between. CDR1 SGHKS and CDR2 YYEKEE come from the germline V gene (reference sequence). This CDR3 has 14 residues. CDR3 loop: CASSLWDTPYEQYF. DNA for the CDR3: TGTGCCAGCAGCTTGTGGGACACCCCCTACGAGCAGTACTTC.

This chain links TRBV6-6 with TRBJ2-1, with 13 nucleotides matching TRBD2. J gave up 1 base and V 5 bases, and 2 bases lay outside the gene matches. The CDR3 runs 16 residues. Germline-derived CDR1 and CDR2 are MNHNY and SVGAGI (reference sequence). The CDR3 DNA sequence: TGTGCCAGCAGTGGGACTAGCGGGGAGTCCTACAATGAGCAGTTCTTC. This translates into CASSGTSGESYNEQFF.

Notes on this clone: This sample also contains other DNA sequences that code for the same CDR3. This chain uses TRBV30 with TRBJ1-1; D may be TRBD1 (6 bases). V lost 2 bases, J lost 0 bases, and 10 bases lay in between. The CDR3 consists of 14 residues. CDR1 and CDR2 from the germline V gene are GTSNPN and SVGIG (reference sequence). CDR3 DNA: TGTGCCTGGAGTTCTGGACAGCTGAACACTGAAGCTTTCTTT. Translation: CAWSSGQLNTEAFF.

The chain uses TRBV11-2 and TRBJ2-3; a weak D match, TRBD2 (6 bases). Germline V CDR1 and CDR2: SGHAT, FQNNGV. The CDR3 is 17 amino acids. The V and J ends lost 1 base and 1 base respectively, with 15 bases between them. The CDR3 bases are TGTGCCAGCAGCTTAGCCCACGGGACTCTGGGCACAGATACGCAGTATTTT. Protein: CASSLAHGTLGTDTQYF.